What follows describes a single T cell receptor beta chain. Its antigen is not known. These data come from a study of human T cells and chemical hapten exposure. General study results and limits: Expanded TCRs were compared with controls, and the expanded TCRs formed significantly more large CDR3 similarity clusters.

Single cDNA molecules in the library carried unique molecular identifiers attached during preparation. TCRdb re-analysed the RACE reads in MiXCR, keeping a single row per CDR3 protein. Here the sample spans about 46,000 distinct CDR3 sequences, 8.5% to 10% being singletons. CDR1 MNHEY and CDR2 SVGEGT come from the germline V gene. The CDR3 length is 17 residues. Germline trimming cut 5 bases from V and 1 base from J; bases unmatched to any gene: 13. Time point denoted: pre-sensitization, week 0. Treatment noted: therapeutic diphenylcyclopropenone sensitization with weekly scalp DPC. Blood sampling preceded each patch test application. Unfractionated whole blood served as the source for total RNA extraction.

The chain carries TRBV6-2 or TRBV6-3 and TRBJ1-1, with TRBD1 identical over 7 bases. The specimen comprised whole blood, sampled in connection with sensitization to the hapten diphenylcyclopropenone (DPC). This receptor was identified in a woman in her 40s with alopecia areata. Some clones in this sample may be carry-over from other donors' samples. The CDR3 DNA is TGTGCCAGCAGTCCCCGCGCCAGACAGGGTTCGAACACTGAAGCTTTCTTT. It is translated as CASSPRARQGSNTEAFF.